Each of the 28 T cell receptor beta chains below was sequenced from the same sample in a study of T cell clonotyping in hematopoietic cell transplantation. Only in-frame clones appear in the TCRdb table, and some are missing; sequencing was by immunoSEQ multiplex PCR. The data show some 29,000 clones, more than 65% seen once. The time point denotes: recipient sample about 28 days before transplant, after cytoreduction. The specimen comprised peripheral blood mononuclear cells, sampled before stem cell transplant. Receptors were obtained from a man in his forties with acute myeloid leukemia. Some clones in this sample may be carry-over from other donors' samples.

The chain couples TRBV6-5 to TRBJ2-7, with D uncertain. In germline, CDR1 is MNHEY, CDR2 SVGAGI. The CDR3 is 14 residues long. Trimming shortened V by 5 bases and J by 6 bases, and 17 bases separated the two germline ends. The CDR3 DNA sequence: TGTGCCAGCAGTAGACGTATTCTCGGGTTCGAGCAGTACTTC. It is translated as CASSRRILGFEQYF.

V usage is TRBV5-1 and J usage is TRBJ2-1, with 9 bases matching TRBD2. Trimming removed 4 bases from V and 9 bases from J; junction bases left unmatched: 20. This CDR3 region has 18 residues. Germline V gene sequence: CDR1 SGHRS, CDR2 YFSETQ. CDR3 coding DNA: TGCGCCAGCAGCCCCCGCACCCAAGGTAGCGGGAGCAGGGGTGAGCAGTTCTTC. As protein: CASSPRTQGSGSRGEQFF. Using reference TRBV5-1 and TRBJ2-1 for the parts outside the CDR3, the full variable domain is KAGVTQTPRYLIKTRGQQVTLSCSPISGHRSVSWYQQTPGQGLQFLFEYFSETQRNKGNFPGRFSGRQFSNSRSEMNVSTLELGDSALYLCASSPRTQGSGSRGEQFFGPGTRLTVL.

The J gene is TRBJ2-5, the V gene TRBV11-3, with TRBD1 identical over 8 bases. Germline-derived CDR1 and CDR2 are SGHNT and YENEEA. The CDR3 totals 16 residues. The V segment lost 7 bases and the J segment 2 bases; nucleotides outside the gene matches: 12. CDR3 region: CASTDRGQGPQETQYF. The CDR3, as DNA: TGTGCCAGCACCGACCGAGGACAGGGCCCGCAAGAGACCCAGTACTTC.

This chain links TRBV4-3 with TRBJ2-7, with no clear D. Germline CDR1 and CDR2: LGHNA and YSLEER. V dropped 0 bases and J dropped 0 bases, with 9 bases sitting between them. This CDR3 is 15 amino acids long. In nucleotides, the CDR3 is TGCGCCAGCAGCCAAGAAAGACTCGTCTCCTACGAGCAGTACTTC. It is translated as CASSQERLVSYEQYF.

CDR3 sequence: CASSSGQGKVGDTQYF. Written as DNA, the CDR3 is TGCGCCAGCAGCTCGGGACAGGGGAAAGTCGGGGATACGCAGTATTTT. The chain employs TRBV5-1 and TRBJ2-3, with 10 bases identical to TRBD1. V shed 3 bases and J 6 bases; nucleotides not matched to a gene: 10. Germline-derived CDR1 and CDR2 are SGHRS and YFSETQ. The CDR3 totals 16 residues. The full variable domain, in which reference TRBV5-1 and TRBJ2-3 provide the parts outside the CDR3, is KAGVTQTPRYLIKTRGQQVTLSCSPISGHRSVSWYQQTPGQGLQFLFEYFSETQRNKGNFPGRFSGRQFSNSRSEMNVSTLELGDSALYLCASSSGQGKVGDTQYFGPGTRLTVL.

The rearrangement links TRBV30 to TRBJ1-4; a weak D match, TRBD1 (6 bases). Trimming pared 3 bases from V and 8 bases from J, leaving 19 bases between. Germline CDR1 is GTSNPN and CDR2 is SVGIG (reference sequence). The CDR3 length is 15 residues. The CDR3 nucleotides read TGTGCCTGGAGCGGGGGAAGGGGGGCCGGAGAAAAACTGTTTTTT. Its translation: CAWSGGRGAGEKLFF.

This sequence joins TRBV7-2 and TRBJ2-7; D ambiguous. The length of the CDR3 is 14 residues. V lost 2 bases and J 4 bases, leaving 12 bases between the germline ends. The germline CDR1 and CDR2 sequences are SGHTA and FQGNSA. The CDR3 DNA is TGTGCCAGCAGCTTAAACACACCCGGGTACGAGCAGTACTTC. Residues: CASSLNTPGYEQYF.

The CDR3 spells CSVAGTGGYTF. The DNA for the CDR3 is TGCAGCGTTGCCGGGACTGGAGGCTACACCTTC. The chain is built from TRBV29-1 and TRBJ1-2, with D perhaps TRBD1 (5 bases). The CDR3 is 11 amino acids. Germline V gives CDR1 SQVTM, CDR2 ANQGSEA. The ends were cut back, 4 bases at V and 8 bases at J, with 11 bases in the middle.

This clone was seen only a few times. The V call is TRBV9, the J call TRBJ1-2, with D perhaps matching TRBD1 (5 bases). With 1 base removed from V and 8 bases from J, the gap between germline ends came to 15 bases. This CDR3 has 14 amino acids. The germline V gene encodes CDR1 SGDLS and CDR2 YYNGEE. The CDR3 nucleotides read TGTGCCAGCAGCGTATCGAGGGGCTCGGGAGGCTACACCTTC. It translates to CASSVSRGSGGYTF.

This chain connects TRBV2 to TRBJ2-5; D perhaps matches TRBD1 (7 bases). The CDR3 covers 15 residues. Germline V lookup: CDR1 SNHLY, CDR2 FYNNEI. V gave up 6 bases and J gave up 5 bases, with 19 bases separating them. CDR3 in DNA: TGTGCCAGCAGGGAGGGGGCTGCAGTGGTGGAGACCCAGTACTTC. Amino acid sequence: CASREGAAVVETQYF. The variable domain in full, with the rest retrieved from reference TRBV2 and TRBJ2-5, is EPEVTQTPSHQVTQMGQEVILRCVPISNHLYFYWYRQILGQKVEFLVSFYNNEISEKSEIFDDQFSVERPDGSNFTLKIRSTKLEDSAMYFCASREGAAVVETQYFGPGTRLLVL.

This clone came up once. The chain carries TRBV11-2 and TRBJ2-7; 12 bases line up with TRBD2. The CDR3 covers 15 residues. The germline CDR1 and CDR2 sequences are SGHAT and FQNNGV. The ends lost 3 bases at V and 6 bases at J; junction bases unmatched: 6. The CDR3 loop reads CASSLVALAGGEQYF. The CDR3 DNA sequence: TGTGCCAGCAGCTTGGTCGCACTAGCGGGAGGCGAGCAGTACTTC.

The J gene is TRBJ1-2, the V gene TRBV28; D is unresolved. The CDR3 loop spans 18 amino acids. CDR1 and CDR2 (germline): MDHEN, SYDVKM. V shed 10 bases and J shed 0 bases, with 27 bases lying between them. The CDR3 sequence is CAIRKVLQNKLANYGYTF. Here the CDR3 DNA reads TGTGCCATCCGAAAGGTCCTCCAGAACAAGTTAGCTAACTATGGCTACACCTTC.

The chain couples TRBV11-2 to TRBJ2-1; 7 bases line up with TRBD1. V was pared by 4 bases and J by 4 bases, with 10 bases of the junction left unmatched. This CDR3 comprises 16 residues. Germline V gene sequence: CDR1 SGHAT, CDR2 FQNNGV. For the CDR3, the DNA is TGTGCCAGCAGCTCGACACCGGGACAGCCATACAATGAGCAGTTCTTC. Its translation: CASSSTPGQPYNEQFF. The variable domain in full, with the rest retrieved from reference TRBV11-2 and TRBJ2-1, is EAGVAQSPRYKIIEKRQSVAFWCNPISGHATLYWYQQILGQGPKLLIQFQNNGVVDDSQLPKDRFSAERLKGVDSTLKIQPAKLEDSAVYLCASSSTPGQPYNEQFFGPGTRLTVL.

The DNA of the CDR3 is TGTGCCAGCAGCACGGGACAGGGGGGCAATCAGCCCCAGCATTTT. Residues: CASSTGQGGNQPQHF. This chain connects TRBV9 to TRBJ1-5; 11 positions agree with TRBD1. CDR3 size: 15 residues. The germline V gene has CDR1 SGDLS and CDR2 YYNGEE. V lost 4 bases to trimming and J lost 2 bases; unmatched junction nucleotides: 2.

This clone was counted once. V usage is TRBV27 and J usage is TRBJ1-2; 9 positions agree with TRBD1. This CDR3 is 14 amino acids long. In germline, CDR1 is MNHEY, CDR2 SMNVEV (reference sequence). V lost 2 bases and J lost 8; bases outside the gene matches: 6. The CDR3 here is CASSLDGTGSGYTF. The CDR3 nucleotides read TGTGCCAGCAGTTTAGATGGGACAGGGTCGGGCTACACCTTC.

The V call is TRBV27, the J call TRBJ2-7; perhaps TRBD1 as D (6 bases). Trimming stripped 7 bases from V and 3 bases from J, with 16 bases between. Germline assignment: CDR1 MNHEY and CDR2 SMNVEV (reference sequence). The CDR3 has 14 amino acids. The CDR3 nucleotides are TGTGCCAGCACCCCCCGAGGGGGAAACTACGAGCAGTACTTC. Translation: CASTPRGGNYEQYF.

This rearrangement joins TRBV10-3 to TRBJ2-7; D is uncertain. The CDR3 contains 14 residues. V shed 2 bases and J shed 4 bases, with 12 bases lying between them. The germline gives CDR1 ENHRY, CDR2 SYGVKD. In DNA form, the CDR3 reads TGTGCCATCAGTGAGCTAGTAGGTTCTTACGAGCAGTACTTC. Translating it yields CAISELVGSYEQYF.

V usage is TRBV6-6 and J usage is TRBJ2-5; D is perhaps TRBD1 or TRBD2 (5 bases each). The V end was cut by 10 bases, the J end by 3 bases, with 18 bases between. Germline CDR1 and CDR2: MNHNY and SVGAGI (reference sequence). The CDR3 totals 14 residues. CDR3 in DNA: TGTGCCACACGCCAGGGACCCCTAAAAGAGACCCAGTACTTC. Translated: CATRQGPLKETQYF.

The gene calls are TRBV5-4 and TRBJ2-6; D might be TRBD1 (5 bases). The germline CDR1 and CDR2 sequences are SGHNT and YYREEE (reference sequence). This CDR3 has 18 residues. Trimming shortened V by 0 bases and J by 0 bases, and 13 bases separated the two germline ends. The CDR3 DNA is TGTGCCAGCAGCTTGGGATCAGGGTTTAGCTCTGGGGCCAACGTCCTGACTTTC. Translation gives CASSLGSGFSSGANVLTF.

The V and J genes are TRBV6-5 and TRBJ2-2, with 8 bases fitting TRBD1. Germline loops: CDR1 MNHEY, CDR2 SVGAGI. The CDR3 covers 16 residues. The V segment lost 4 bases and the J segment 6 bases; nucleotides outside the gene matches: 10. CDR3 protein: CASSSTGTGYPGELFF. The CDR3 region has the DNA TGTGCCAGCAGTTCCACCGGGACAGGTTACCCCGGGGAGCTGTTTTTT.

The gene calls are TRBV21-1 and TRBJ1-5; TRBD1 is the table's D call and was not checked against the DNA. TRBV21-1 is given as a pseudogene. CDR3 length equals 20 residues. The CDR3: CASSKEGLGQGARLSQPQHF. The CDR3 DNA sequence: TGTGCCAGCAGCAAAGAGGGACTAGGACAGGGGGCGCGTCTGAGTCAGCCCCAGCATTTT.

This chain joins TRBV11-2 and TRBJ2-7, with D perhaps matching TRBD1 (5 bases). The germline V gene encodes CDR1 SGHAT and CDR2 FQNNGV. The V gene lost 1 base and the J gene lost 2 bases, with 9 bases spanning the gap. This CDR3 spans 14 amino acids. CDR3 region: CASSLVGATYEQYF. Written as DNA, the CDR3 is TGTGCCAGCAGCTTAGTTGGGGCTACCTACGAGCAGTACTTC.

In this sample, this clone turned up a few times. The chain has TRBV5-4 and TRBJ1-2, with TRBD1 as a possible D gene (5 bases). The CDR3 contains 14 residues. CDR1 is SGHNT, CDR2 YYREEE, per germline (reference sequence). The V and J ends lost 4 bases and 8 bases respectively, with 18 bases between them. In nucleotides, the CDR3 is TGTGCCAGCAGCAGGCAGGGTTCGGAGAGAGGCTACACCTTC. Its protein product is CASSRQGSERGYTF.

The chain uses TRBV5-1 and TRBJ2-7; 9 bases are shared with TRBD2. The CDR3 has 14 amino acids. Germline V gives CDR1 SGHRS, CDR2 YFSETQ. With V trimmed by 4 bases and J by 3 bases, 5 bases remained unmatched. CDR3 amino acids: CASSPSGNNYEQYF. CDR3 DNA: TGCGCCAGCAGCCCTAGCGGGAACAACTACGAGCAGTACTTC.

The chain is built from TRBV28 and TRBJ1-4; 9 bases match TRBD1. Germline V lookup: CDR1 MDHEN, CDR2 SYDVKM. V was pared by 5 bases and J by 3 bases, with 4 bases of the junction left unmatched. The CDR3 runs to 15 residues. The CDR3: CASSKTGGSNEKLFF. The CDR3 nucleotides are TGTGCCAGCAGTAAAACAGGGGGCTCTAATGAAAAACTGTTTTTT.

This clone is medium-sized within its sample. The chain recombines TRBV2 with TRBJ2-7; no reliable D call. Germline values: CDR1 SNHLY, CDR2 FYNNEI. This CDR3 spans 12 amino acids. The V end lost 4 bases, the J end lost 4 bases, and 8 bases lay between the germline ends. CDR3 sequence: CASSALGYEQYF. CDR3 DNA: TGTGCCAGCAGTGCATTAGGGTACGAGCAGTACTTC.

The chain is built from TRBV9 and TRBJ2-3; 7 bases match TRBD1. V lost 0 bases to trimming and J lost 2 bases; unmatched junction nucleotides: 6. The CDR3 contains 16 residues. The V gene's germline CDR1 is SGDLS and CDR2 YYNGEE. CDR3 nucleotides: TGTGCCAGCAGCGTAGAGACAGGGCGTGACACAGATACGCAGTATTTT. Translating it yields CASSVETGRDTDTQYF.

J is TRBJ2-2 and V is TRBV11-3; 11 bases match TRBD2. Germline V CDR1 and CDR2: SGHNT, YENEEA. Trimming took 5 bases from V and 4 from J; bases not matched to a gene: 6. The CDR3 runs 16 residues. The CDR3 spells CASSHGTSGPTGELFF. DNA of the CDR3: TGTGCCAGCAGCCACGGGACTAGCGGACCCACCGGGGAGCTGTTTTTT. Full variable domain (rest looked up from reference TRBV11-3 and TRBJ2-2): EAGVVQSPRYKIIEKKQPVAFWCNPISGHNTLYWYLQNLGQGPELLIRYENEEAVDDSQLPKDRFSAERLKGVDSTLKIQPAELGDSAVYLCASSHGTSGPTGELFFGEGSRLTVL.